The TCR beta chain under discussion was sequenced for a study of blood T cell repertoires in COVID-19. Trimming removed 1 base from V and 7 bases from J; junction bases left unmatched: 9. CDR1 and CDR2 (germline): KGHSH, LQKENI. The CDR3 is made up of 15 amino acids. Methods used by the authors: Scientists estimated how many nucleated cells there were by amplifying reference gene primers. Some clones are missing from TCRdb's copy, which holds only in-frame ones; the method was immunoSEQ multiplex PCR. That table gives V, J and clone size, and the DNA gave D and trimming. Of about 46,000 clones listed, 85% to 90% are singletons. Each participant's cohort was designated according to participant-reported clinical history. Two negative PCRs, clearance, or symptom resolution characterized the recovered Cohort 3 donors.

The sample taken for sequencing was PBMCs or T cells enriched from blood (not recorded which). The clonotype originates from a woman between 45 and 60 years old who had recovered from COVID-19. The rearrangement links TRBV18 to TRBJ1-2; TRBD1 aligns across 7 bases. The CDR3 DNA reads TGTGCCAGCTCACCACAAGGCGAGGGGGCGCTTGGCTACACCTTC. It yields the protein CASSPQGEGALGYTF.